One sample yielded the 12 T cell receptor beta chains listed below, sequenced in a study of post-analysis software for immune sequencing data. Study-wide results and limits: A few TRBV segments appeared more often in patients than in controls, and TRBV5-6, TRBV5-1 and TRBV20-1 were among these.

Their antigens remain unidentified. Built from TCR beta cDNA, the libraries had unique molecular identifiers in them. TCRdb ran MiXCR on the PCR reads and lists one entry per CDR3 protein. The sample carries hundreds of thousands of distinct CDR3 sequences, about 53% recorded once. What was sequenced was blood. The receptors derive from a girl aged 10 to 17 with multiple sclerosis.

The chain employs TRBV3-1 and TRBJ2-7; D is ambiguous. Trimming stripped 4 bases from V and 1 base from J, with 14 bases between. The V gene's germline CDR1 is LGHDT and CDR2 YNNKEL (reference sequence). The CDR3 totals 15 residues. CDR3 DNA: TGTGCCAGCAGCCTGATGGACGGCCGATCCTACGAGCAGTACTTC. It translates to CASSLMDGRSYEQYF.

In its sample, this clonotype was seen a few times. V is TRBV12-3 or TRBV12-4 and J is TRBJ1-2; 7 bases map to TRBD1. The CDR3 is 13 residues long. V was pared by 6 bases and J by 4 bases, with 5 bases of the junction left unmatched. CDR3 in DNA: TGTGCCAGCAGACTGACAGGGACCTATGGCTACACCTTC. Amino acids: CASRLTGTYGYTF.

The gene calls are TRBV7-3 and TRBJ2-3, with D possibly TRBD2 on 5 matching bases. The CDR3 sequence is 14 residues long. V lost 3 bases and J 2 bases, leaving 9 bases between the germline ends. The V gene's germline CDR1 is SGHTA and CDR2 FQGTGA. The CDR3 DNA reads TGTGCCAGCAGCTTCCCGGGGTCCACAGATACGCAGTATTTT. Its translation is CASSFPGSTDTQYF.

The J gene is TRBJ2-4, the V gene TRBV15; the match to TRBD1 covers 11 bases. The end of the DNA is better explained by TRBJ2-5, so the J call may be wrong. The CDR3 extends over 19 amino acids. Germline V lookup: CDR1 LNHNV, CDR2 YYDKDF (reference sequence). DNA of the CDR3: TGTGCCACCAGCAGAGATCGGGTCACCACCGGGACAGGGGGAGAGACCCAGTACTTC. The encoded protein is CATSRDRVTTGTGGETQYF.

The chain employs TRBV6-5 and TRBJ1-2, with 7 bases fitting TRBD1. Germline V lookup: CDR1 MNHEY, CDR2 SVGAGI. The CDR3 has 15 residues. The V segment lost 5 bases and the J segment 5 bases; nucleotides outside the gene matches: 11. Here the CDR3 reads CASSEGRGTVYGYTF. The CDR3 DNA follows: TGTGCCAGCAGTGAGGGGAGGGGGACAGTTTATGGCTACACCTTC.

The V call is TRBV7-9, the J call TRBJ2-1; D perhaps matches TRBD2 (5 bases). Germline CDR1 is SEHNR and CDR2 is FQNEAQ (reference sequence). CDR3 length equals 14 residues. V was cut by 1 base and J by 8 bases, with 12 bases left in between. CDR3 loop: CASSLEQRRDEQFF. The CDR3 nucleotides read TGTGCCAGCAGCTTAGAGCAACGGCGGGATGAGCAGTTCTTC.

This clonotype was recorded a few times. In nucleotides, the CDR3 is TGTGCCAGCCCGAGGGCGGTGAACACTGAAGCTTTCTTT. Its protein is CASPRAVNTEAFF. The chain is built from TRBV2 and TRBJ1-1; D call uncertain. The V end lost 8 bases, the J end lost 0 bases, and 10 bases lay between the germline ends. There are 13 residues in the CDR3. The germline V gene encodes CDR1 SNHLY and CDR2 FYNNEI.

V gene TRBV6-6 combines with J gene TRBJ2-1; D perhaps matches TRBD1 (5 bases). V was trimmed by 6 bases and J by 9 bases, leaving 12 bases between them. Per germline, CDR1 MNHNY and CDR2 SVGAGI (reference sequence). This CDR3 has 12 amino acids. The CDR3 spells CASSNARGEQFF. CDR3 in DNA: TGTGCCAGCAGCAACGCAAGGGGTGAGCAGTTCTTC.

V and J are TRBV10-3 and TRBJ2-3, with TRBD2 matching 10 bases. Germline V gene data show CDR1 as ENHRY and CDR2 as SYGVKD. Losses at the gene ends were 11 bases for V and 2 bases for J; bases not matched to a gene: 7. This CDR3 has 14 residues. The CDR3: CAGRTSGNTDTQYF. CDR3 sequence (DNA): TGTGCCGGGCGGACTAGCGGCAACACAGATACGCAGTATTTT.

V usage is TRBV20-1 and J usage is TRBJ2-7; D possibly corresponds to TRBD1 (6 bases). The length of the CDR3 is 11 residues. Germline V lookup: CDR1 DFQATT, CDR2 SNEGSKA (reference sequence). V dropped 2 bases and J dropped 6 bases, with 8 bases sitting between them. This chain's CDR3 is CSARRGIEQYF. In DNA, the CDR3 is TGCAGTGCTAGAAGGGGGATCGAGCAGTACTTC.

The CDR3 nucleotides read TGCAGCGTTGAGGGGCGGGGGGCAACCTATACGCAGTATTTT. It specifies CSVEGRGATYTQYF. The rearrangement uses TRBV29-1 and TRBJ2-3; 8 bases are shared with TRBD2. J gave up 7 bases and V 3 bases, and 9 bases lay outside the gene matches. CDR1 is SQVTM and CDR2 is ANQGSEA in the germline V gene. The CDR3 sequence is 14 residues long.

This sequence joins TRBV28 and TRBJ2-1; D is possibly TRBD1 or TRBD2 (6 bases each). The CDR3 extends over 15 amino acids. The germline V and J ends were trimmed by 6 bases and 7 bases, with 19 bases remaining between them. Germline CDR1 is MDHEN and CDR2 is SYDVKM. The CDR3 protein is CASRKRLGGWNEQFF. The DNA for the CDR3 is TGTGCCAGCAGAAAAAGACTAGGGGGGTGGAATGAGCAGTTCTTC.